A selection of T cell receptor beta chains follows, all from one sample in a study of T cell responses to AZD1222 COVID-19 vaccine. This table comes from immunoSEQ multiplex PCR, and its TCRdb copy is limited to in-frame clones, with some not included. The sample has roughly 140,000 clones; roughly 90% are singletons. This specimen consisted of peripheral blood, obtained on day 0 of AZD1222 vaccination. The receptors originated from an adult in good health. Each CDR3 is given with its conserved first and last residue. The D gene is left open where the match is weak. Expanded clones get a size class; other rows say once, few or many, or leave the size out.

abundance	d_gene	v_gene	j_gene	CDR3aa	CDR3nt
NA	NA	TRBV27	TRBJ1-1	CASSGQMNTEAFF	TGTGCCAGCAGTGGGCAGATGAACACTGAAGCTTTCTTT
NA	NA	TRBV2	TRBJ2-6	CASSDRLSGANVLTF	TGTGCCAGCAGTGACAGACTCTCTGGGGCCAACGTCCTGACTTTC
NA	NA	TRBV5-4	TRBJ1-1	CASSFAGGNTEAFF	TGTGCCAGCAGCTTTGCAGGTGGGAACACTGAAGCTTTCTTT
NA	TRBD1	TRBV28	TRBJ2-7	CASSYTGVSYEQYF	TGTGCCAGCAGTTATACAGGGGTCTCCTACGAGCAGTACTTC
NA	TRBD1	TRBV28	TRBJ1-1	CASSLRTGGLPEAFF	TGTGCCAGCAGTTTAAGGACAGGGGGCTTACCTGAAGCTTTCTTT
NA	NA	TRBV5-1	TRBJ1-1	CASSLKGDTEAFF	TGCGCCAGCAGCTTGAAGGGGGACACTGAAGCTTTCTTT
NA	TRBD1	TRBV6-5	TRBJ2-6	CASSSGQGNVLTF	TGTGCCAGCAGTTCGGGACAGGGCAACGTCCTGACTTTC
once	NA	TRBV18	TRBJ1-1	CASSPPVEGRIFF	TGTGCCAGCTCACCACCGGTGGAGGGGAGAATATTCTTT
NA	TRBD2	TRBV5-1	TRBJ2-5	CASSTGGSGKETQYF	TGCGCCAGCAGCACTGGCGGTAGCGGGAAAGAGACCCAGTACTTC
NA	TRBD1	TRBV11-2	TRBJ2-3	CASSLGLGGDTQYF	TGTGCCAGCAGCTTAGGTCTAGGGGGCGATACGCAGTATTTT
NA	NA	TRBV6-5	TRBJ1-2	CASSYSVTQGYTF	TGTGCCAGCAGTTACTCCGTGACTCAGGGCTACACCTTC
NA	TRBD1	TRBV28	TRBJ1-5	CASTGGQLDQPQHF	TGTGCCAGCACCGGGGGACAGCTCGATCAGCCCCAGCATTTT
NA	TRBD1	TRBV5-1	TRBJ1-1	CASRTGQGMNTEAFF	TGCGCCAGCAGAACGGGACAGGGGATGAACACTGAAGCTTTCTTT
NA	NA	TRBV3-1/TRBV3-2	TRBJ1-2	CASSQDLGYGYTF	TGTGCCAGCAGCCAAGATTTAGGCTATGGCTACACCTTC
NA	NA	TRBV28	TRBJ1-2	CASSFGVGYTF	TGTGCCAGCAGTTTCGGGGTAGGCTACACCTTC
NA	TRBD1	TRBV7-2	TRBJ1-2	CASRFTGVNGYTF	TGTGCCAGCAGATTCACAGGGGTCAATGGCTACACCTTC
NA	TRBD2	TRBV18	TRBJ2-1	CASSLRTSVYNEQFF	TGTGCCAGCTCGCTGAGGACTAGCGTATACAATGAGCAGTTCTTC
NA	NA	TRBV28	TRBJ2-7	CATSPLAYEQYF	TGTGCCACCTCCCCCTTAGCCTACGAGCAGTACTTC
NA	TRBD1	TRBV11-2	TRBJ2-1	CAILGLPGTGEIF	TGTGCCATCCTAGGTTTACCCGGGACAGGGGAAATCTTC
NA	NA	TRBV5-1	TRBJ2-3	CASSLDRLTDTQYF	TGCGCCAGCAGCTTGGACAGACTCACAGATACGCAGTATTTT
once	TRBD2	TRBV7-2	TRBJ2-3	CASSLASGSTDTQYF	TGTGCCAGCAGCTTAGCTAGCGGGAGCACAGATACGCAGTATTTT
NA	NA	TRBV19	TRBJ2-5	CASSMDGQETQYF	TGTGCCAGTAGTATGGACGGTCAAGAGACCCAGTACTTC
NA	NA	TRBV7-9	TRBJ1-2	CASSLATKRGGFRYGYTF	TGTGCCAGCAGCTTGGCAACCAAACGAGGAGGTTTTAGGTATGGCTACACCTTC
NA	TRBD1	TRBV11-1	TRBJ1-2	CASSSGQGDYGYTF	TGTGCCAGCAGCTCGGGACAGGGCGACTATGGCTACACCTTC
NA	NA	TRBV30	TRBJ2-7	CAWSRTPYEQYF	TGTGCCTGGAGTCGGACACCGTACGAGCAGTACTTC
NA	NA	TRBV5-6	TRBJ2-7	CASSLGISEYF	TGTGCCAGCAGCTTGGGAATCTCAGAGTACTTC
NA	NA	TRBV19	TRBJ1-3	CASLVTYRRDPGNTIYF	TGTGCCAGTCTAGTGACTTACAGACGAGATCCTGGAAACACCATATATTTT
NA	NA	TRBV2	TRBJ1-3	CASSSSGLVGNTIYF	TGTGCCAGCAGTTCTTCAGGTTTAGTTGGAAACACCATATATTTT
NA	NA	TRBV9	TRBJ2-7	CASSVVSGHLLYEQYF	TGTGCCAGCAGCGTAGTATCAGGTCACCTACTCTACGAGCAGTACTTC
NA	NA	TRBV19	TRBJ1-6	CASSMFGPNSPLHF	TGTGCCAGTAGTATGTTTGGGCCTAATTCACCCCTCCACTTT
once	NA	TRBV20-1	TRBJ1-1	CSATNTFEAFF	TGCAGTGCTACGAATACATTTGAAGCTTTCTTT
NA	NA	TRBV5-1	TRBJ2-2	CASSLAPGSTGELFF	TGCGCCAGCAGCTTGGCCCCGGGGTCCACCGGGGAGCTGTTTTTT
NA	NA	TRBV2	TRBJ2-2	CASSRQIPRTGELFF	TGTGCCAGCAGTCGACAGATCCCGCGGACCGGGGAGCTGTTTTTT
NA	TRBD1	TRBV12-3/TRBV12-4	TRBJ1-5	CASSDRGNQPQHF	TGTGCCAGCAGCGACAGGGGCAATCAGCCCCAGCATTTT
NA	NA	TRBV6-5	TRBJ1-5	CASGLRGATQPQHF	TGTGCCAGCGGCTTGCGGGGTGCTACGCAGCCCCAGCATTTT
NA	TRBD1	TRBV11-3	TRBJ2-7	CASSLSTGQGYEQYF	TGTGCCAGCAGCTTATCTACGGGACAGGGATACGAGCAGTACTTC
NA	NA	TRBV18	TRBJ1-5	CASSAEQRQPQHF	TGTGCCAGCTCCGCGGAACAGCGTCAGCCCCAGCATTTT
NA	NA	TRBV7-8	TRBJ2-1	CASSGRDVNEQFF	TGTGCCAGCAGCGGCCGGGACGTCAATGAGCAGTTCTTC
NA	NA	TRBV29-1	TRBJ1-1	CSVEARGVGAFF	TGCAGCGTTGAAGCACGGGGCGTGGGAGCTTTCTTT
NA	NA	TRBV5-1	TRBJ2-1	CASSLSTEGEQFF	TGCGCCAGCAGCCTCTCAACCGAGGGTGAGCAGTTCTTC
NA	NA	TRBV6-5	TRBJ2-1	CASSSQGSRSYNEQFF	TGTGCCAGCAGTTCCCAGGGGTCTCGATCCTACAATGAGCAGTTCTTC
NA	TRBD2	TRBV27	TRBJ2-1	CASSLVGTTTARVQFF	TGTGCCAGCAGTTTAGTGGGGACTACCACGGCCAGGGTGCAGTTCTTC
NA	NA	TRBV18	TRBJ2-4	CASSPFGGAPIAKNIQYF	TGTGCCAGCTCACCATTTGGGGGAGCGCCTATAGCCAAAAACATTCAGTACTTC
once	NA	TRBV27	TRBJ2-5	CASSSRETQYF	TGTGCCAGCTCCTCCCGAGAGACCCAGTACTTC
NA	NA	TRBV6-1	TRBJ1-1	CASSSGRGTEAFF	TGTGCCAGCAGTTCGGGGAGGGGCACTGAAGCTTTCTTT
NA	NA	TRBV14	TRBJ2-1	CASSQDLSGFLQFF	TGTGCCAGCAGCCAAGATCTGAGTGGGTTTCTGCAGTTCTTC
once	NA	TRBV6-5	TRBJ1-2	CASRASYGYTF	TGTGCCAGCAGGGCTTCCTATGGCTACACCTTC
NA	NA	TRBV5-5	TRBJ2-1	CASSRISNEQFF	TGTGCCAGCAGCAGGATCTCGAATGAGCAGTTCTTC
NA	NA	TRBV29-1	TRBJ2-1	CSVDLGRGSYNEQFF	TGCAGCGTTGATCTGGGCAGGGGATCGTACAATGAGCAGTTCTTC
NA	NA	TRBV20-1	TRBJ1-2	CSAPDRYGYTF	TGCAGTGCCCCAGACAGATATGGCTACACCTTC
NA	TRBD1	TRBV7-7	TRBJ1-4	CASSSGTGAPGEKLFF	TGTGCCAGCAGCTCCGGGACAGGGGCGCCTGGTGAAAAACTGTTTTTT
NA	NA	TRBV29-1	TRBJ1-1	CSVGTVNTEAFF	TGCAGCGTTGGGACGGTGAACACTGAAGCTTTCTTT
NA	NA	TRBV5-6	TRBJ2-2	CASRWGLHRDTGELFF	TGTGCCAGCAGATGGGGGCTCCACAGGGACACCGGGGAGCTGTTTTTT
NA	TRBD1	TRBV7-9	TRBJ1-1	CASSLEGRGRAFF	TGTGCCAGCAGCTTAGAGGGCAGGGGGAGAGCTTTCTTT
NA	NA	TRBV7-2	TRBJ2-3	CASSPNRERRDTQYF	TGTGCCAGCAGCCCCAACAGGGAACGGCGAGATACGCAGTATTTT
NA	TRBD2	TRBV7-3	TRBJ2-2	CASSSIAGVPGELFF	TGTGCCAGCAGCTCCATAGCGGGAGTACCCGGGGAGCTGTTTTTT